This TCR beta chain was obtained from a study of blood T cell repertoires in COVID-19. Study details: Specimens from acute and convalescent COVID-19 originated in the United States, Italy and Spain. Sample material is recorded as cDNA or gDNA derived from T cells, B-cell-depleted T cells, or PBMCs.

As originally analysed: Reference gene primer amplification in the assay estimated nucleated cell counts. Here immunoSEQ multiplex PCR was the method, and the copy in TCRdb shows in-frame clones only, minus some. That table gives V, J and clone size, and the DNA gave D and trimming. The sample lists approximately 150,000 clones, over 80% seen once, with about 8.9% in the top ten. Seattle cases were enrolled at active infection and followed longitudinally. The CDR3 covers 17 residues. CDR1 LGHNA and CDR2 YNFKEQ come from the germline V gene. Trimming took 4 bases from V and 2 from J; bases not matched to a gene: 7.

This chain uses TRBV4-2 with TRBJ2-3, with 12 bases lining up with TRBD2. This sequence originates from a man aged 25 to 40 with COVID-19, enrolled during active disease. The specimen was peripheral blood. The CDR3 loop reads CASSLLAGGQNTDTQYF. DNA of the CDR3: TGTGCCAGCAGCCTACTAGCGGGAGGTCAAAACACAGATACGCAGTATTTT.